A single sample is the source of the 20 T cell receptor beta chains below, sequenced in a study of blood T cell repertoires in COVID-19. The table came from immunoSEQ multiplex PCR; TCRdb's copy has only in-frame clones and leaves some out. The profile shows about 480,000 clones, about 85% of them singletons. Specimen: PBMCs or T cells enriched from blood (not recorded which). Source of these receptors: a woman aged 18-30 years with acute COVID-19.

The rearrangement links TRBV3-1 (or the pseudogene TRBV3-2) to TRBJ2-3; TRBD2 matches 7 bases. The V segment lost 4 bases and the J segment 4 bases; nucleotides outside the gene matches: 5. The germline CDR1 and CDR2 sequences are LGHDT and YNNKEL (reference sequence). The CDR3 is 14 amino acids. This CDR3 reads CASSPIAGADTQYF. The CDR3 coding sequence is TGTGCCAGCAGCCCAATAGCGGGTGCAGATACGCAGTATTTT.

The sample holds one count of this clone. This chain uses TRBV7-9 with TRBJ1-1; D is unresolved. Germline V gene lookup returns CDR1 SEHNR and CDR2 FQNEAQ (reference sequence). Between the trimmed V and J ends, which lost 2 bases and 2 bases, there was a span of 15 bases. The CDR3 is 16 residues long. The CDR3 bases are TGTGCCAGCAGCTTACCACGGGGTAAAGACAACACTGAAGCTTTCTTT. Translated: CASSLPRGKDNTEAFF.

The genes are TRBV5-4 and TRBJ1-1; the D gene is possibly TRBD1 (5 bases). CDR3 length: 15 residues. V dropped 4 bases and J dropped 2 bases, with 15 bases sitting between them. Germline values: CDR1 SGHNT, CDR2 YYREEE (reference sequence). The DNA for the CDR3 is TGTGCCAGCAGCCCAGGGTCCCCTGGCAACACTGAAGCTTTCTTT. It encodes CASSPGSPGNTEAFF. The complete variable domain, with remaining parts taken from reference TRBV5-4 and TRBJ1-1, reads ETGVTQSPTHLIKTRGQQVTLRCSSQSGHNTVSWYQQALGQGPQFIFQYYREEENGRGNFPPRFSGLQFPNYSSELNVNALELDDSALYLCASSPGSPGNTEAFFGQGTRLTVV.

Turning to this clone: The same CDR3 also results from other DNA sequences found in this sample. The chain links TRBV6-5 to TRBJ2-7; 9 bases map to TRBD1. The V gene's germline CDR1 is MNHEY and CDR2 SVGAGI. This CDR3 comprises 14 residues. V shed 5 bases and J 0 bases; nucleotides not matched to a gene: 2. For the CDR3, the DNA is TGTGCCAGCAGTCGGGACAGGGACTCCTACGAGCAGTACTTC. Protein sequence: CASSRDRDSYEQYF.

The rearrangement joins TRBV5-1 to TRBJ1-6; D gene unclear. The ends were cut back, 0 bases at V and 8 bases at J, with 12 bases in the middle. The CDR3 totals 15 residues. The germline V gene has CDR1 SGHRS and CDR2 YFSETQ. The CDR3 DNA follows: TGCGCCAGCAGCTTGGCCTACGACGGGGATTCACCCCTCCACTTT. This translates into CASSLAYDGDSPLHF.

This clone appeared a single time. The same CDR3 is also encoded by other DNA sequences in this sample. CDR3 coding DNA: TGTGCCAGCAGTTTAGGGAGGAACACTGAAGCTTTCTTT. Protein product: CASSLGRNTEAFF. This chain joins TRBV28 and TRBJ1-1; D is uncertain. The CDR3 has 13 residues. V gave up 2 bases and J gave up 1 base, with 5 bases separating them. The V gene's germline CDR1 is MDHEN and CDR2 SYDVKM.

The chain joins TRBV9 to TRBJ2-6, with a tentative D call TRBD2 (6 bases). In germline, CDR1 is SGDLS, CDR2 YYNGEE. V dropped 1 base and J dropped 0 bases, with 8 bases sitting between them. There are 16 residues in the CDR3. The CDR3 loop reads CASSVSGSSGANVLTF. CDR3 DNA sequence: TGTGCCAGCAGCGTATCCGGGAGCTCTGGGGCCAACGTCCTGACTTTC. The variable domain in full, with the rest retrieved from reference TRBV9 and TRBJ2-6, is DSGVTQTPKHLITATGQRVTLRCSPRSGDLSVYWYQQSLDQGLQFLIQYYNGEERAKGNILERFSAQQFPDLHSELNLSSLELGDSALYFCASSVSGSSGANVLTFGAGSRLTVL.

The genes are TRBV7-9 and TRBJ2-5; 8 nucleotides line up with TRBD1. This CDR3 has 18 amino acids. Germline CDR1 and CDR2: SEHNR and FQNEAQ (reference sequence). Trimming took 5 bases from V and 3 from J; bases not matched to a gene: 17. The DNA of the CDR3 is TGTGCCAGCAGCCGACTCTCCTACTCACCGGACAGGGAAGAGACCCAGTACTTC. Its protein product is CASSRLSYSPDREETQYF.

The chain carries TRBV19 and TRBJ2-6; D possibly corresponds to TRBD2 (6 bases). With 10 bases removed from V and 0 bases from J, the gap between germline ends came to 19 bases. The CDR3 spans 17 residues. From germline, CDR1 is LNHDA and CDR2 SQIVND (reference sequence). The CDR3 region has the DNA TGTGCCACATCTTTCACCCTCGGGGGCTCTGGGGCCAACGTCCTGACTTTC. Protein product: CATSFTLGGSGANVLTF.

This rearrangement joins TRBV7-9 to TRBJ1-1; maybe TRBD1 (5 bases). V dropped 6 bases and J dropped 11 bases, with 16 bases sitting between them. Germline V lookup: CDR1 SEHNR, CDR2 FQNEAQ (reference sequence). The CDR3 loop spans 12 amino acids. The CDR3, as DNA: TGTGCCAGCAGGGCACTCTCCGGGGGGGCTTTCTTT. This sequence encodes CASRALSGGAFF.

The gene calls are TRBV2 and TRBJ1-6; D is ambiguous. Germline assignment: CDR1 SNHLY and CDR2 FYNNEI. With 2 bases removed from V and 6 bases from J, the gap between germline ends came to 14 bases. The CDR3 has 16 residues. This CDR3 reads CASSENSRTFNSPLHF. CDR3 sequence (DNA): TGTGCCAGCAGTGAAAACAGCCGTACCTTTAATTCACCCCTCCACTTT.

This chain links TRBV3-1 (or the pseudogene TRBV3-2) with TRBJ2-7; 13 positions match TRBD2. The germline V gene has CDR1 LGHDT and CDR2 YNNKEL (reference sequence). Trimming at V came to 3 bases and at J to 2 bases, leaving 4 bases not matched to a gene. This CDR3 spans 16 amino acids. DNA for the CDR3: TGTGCCAGCAGCCAGGGACTAGCGGGACTCCCCTACGAGCAGTACTTC. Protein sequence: CASSQGLAGLPYEQYF.

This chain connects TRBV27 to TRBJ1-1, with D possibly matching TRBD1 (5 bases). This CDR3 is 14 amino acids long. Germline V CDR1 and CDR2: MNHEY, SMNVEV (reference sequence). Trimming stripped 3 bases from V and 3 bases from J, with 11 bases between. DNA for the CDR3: TGTGCCAGCAGTTTTTCAGGGAGGGACACTGAAGCTTTCTTT. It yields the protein CASSFSGRDTEAFF.

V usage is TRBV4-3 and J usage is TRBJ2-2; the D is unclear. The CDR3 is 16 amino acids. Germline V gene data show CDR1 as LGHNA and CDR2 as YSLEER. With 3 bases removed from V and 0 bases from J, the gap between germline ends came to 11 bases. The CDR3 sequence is CASSHPVAANTGELFF. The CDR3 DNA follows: TGCGCCAGCAGCCACCCGGTCGCCGCGAACACCGGGGAGCTGTTTTTT.

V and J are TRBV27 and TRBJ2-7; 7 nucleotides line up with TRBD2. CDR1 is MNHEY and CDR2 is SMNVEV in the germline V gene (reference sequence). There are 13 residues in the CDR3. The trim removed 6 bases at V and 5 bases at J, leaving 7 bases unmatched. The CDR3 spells CASRSGIGDEQYF. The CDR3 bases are TGTGCCAGCAGGAGCGGGATTGGGGACGAGCAGTACTTC.

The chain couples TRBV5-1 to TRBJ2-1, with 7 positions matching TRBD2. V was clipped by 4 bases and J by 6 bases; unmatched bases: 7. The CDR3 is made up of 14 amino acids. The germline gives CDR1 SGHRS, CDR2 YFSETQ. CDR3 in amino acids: CASSQVGGTNEQFF. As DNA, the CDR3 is TGCGCCAGCAGCCAAGTGGGAGGGACCAATGAGCAGTTCTTC.

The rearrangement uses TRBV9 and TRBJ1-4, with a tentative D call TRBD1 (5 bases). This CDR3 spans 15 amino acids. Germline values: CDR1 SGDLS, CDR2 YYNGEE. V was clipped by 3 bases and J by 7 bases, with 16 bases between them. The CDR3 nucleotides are TGTGCCAGCAGCGCCGGCCCCGGGCAGGGTGAAAAACTGTTTTTT. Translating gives CASSAGPGQGEKLFF.

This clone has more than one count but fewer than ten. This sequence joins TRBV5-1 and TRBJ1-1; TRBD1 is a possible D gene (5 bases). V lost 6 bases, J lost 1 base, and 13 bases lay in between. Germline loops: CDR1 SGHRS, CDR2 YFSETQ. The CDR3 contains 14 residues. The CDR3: CASTIDRPNTEAFF. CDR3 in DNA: TGCGCCAGCACCATAGACAGACCGAACACTGAAGCTTTCTTT.

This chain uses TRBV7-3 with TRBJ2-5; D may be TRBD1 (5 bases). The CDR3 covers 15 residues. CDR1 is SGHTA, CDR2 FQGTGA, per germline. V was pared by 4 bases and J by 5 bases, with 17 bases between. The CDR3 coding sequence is TGTGCCAGCAGCTCACGTCCCAGGGCAGGGGAGACCCAGTACTTC. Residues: CASSSRPRAGETQYF.

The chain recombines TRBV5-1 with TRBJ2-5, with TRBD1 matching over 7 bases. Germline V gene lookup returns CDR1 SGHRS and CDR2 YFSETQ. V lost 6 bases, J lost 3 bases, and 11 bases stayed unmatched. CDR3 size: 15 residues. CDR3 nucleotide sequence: TGCGCCAGCAAAAGGACAGGCGTCTTAAAAGAGACCCAGTACTTC. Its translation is CASKRTGVLKETQYF.